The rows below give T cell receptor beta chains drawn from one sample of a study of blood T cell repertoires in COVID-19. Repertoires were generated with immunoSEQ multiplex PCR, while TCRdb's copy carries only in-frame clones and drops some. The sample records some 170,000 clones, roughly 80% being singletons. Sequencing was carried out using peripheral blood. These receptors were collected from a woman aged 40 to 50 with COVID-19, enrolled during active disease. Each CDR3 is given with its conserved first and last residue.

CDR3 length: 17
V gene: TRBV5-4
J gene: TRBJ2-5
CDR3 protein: CASSLDREIPRWETQYF

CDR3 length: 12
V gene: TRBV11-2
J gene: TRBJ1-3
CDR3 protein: CASTTGGNTIYF

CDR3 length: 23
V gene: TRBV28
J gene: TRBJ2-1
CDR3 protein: CASSSATTTVRAGLAHKYNEQFF

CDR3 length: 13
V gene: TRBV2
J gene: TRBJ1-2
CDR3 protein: CASRLQEPYGYTF

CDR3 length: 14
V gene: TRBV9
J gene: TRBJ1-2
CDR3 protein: CASSTDTNYYGYTF

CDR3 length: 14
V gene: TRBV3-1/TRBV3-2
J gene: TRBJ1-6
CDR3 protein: CASSQWADNSPLHF

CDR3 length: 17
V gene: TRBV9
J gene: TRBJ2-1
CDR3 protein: CASSVGLAGGSYNEQFF

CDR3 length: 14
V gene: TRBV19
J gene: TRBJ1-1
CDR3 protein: CASSMRIPNTEAFF

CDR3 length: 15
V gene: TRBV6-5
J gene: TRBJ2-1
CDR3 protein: CASRRTSGAYNEQFF

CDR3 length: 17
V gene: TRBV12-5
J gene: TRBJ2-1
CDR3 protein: CASGLVLGQGLRDEQFF

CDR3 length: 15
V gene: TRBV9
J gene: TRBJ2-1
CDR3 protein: CASSFRLAGGHEQFF

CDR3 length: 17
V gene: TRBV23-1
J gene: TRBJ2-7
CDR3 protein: CASSQPSWGGSSYEQYF

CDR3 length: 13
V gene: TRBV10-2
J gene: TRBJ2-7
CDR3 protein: CASSQDIYYEQYF

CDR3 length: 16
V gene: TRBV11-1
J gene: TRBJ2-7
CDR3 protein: CASSFMAGGPGNEQYF

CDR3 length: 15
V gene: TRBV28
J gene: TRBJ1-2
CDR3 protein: CASSLGATWGYGYTF

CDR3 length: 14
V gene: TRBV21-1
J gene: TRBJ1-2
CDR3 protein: CASSKVRSRYGYTF

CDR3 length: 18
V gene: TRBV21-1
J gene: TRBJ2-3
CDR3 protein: CASSKRGTDERSTDTQYF

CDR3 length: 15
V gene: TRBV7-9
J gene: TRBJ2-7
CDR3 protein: CASSTTTSGSHEQYF

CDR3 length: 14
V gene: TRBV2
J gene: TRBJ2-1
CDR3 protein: CASSNHGTGVEQFF

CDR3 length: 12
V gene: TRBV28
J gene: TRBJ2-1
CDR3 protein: CASSTDSLEQFF

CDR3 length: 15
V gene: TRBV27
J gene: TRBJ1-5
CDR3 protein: CASGPRQGARQPQHF

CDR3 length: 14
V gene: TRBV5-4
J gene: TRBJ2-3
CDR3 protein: CASSLVWQSDTQYF

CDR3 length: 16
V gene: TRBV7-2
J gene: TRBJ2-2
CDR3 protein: CASMPVAQTNTGELFF

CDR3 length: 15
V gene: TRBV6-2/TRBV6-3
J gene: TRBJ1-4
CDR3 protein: CASSGGQGVNEKLFF

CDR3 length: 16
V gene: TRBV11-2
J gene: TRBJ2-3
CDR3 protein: CASSLDAGRCWDTQYF

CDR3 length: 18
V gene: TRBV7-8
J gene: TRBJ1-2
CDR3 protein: CASSFRPGHQVPNYGYTF

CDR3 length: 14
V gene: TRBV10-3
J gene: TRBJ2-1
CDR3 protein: CAISPGLLRDEQFF

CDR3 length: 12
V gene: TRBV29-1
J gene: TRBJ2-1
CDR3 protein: CSEGTGVDEQFF

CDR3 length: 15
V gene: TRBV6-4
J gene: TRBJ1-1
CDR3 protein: CASSEDFRGAREAFF

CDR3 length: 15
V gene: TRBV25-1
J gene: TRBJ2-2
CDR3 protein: CASSSRGQATGELFF

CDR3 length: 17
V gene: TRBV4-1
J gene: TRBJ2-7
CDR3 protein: CASSQDKRLLPPYEQYF

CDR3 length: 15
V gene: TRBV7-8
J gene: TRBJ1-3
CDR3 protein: CASSPATGVGNTIYF

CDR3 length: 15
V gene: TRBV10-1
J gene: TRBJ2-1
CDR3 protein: CASSESTSGSGEQFF

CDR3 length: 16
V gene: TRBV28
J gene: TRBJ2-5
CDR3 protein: CASSFSGGDAQETQYF

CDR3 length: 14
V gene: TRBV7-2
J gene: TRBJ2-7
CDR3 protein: CASSLLAGGAEQYF

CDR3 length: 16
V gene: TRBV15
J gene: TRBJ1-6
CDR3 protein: CATSAQVSSYNSPLHF

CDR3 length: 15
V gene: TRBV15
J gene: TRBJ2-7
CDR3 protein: CATSPSSGAIYEQYF

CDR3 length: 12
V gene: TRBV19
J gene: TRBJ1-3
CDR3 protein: CASGGLGNTIYF

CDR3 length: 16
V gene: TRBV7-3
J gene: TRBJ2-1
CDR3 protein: CASSPRPRGAYNEQFF

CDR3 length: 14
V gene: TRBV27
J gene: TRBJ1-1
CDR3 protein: CASSWGGMNTEAFF

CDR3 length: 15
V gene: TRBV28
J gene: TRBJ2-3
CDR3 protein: CASSFGGLPTDTQYF

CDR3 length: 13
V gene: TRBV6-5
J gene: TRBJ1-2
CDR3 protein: CASSTGQGHGYTF

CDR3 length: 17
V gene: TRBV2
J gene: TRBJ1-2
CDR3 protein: CASSTAQAGLSNYGYTF

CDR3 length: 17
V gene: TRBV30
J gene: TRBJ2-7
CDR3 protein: CAWSVLGWGQGFYEQYF

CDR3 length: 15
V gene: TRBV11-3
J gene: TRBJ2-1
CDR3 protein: CASSRTRKSNNEQFF

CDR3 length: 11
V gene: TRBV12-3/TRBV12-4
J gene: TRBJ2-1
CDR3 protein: CASSLLDEQFF

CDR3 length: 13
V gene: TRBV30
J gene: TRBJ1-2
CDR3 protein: CASDRPLGYGYTF

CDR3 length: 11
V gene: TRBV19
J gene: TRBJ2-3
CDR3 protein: CASSLRNTQYF